These 28 T cell receptor beta chains were sequenced from one sample in a study of cytomegalovirus exposure and HLA in healthy donors. Using immunoSEQ multiplex PCR, the repertoire was profiled, and TCRdb retains in-frame clones only, with some absent. The table records more than 95,000 clones, under 90% of them present only once. Sequences were obtained from PBMCs. The source of these receptors is a woman aged 18-29 years in good health and CMV-seronegative.

The chain links TRBV19 to TRBJ1-1; tentatively, D is TRBD1 (5 bases). Germline lookup yields CDR1 LNHDA and CDR2 SQIVND (reference sequence). The V end lost 5 bases, the J end lost 4 bases, and 14 bases lay between the germline ends. The CDR3 runs to 14 residues. This CDR3 reads CASSPQGLGTEAFF. DNA for the CDR3: TGTGCCAGTAGTCCCCAGGGACTCGGCACTGAAGCTTTCTTT.

The V call is TRBV7-9, the J call TRBJ2-2, with D perhaps TRBD1 (6 bases). Deletions cut 4 bases from V and 6 bases from J, with 9 bases between. Germline loops: CDR1 SEHNR, CDR2 FQNEAQ (reference sequence). The CDR3 totals 13 residues. CDR3 residues: CASSYRDAGELFF. The CDR3 DNA is TGTGCCAGCAGCTACAGGGACGCCGGGGAGCTGTTTTTT.

The V and J genes are TRBV18 and TRBJ2-7, with 10 bases matching TRBD1. Germline CDR1 KGHSH, CDR2 LQKENI. The CDR3 spans 15 residues. V lost 5 bases and J lost 0; bases outside the gene matches: 4. DNA for the CDR3: TGTGCCAGCTCATTGGGACAGGGGATCTCCTACGAGCAGTACTTC. Translating gives CASSLGQGISYEQYF.

The chain couples TRBV7-9 to TRBJ2-7; TRBD1 matches 9 bases. CDR1 is SEHNR and CDR2 is FQNEAQ in the germline V gene (reference sequence). The CDR3 covers 16 residues. The junction had 9 bases not matched to a gene; V was cut back by 2 bases and J by 4 bases. In nucleotides, the CDR3 is TGTGCCAGCAGCTTACGTCCGGGACAGGGAAGGTACGAGCAGTACTTC. This encodes CASSLRPGQGRYEQYF. The variable domain in full, completed from reference TRBV7-9 and TRBJ2-7, reads DTGVSQNPRHKITKRGQNVTFRCDPISEHNRLYWYRQTLGQGPEFLTYFQNEAQLEKSRLLSDRFSAERPKGSFSTLEIQRTEQGDSAMYLCASSLRPGQGRYEQYFGPGTRLTVT.

The chain employs TRBV28 and TRBJ1-2; D ambiguous. The CDR3 length is 14 residues. Germline V gene lookup returns CDR1 MDHEN and CDR2 SYDVKM. V was cut by 4 bases and J by 4 bases, with 13 bases left in between. The CDR3 DNA is TGTGCCAGCAGTTCCACACATTCTCCCTATGGCTACACCTTC. Protein: CASSSTHSPYGYTF.

V gene TRBV11-2 combines with J gene TRBJ2-1; 7 bases align to TRBD2. V dropped 6 bases and J dropped 9; count of bases not matched to a gene: 14. Looked up from germline, CDR1 is SGHAT and CDR2 is FQNNGV. The CDR3 sequence is 15 residues long. The CDR3: CASRSGAFSGGEQFF. The CDR3 DNA follows: TGTGCCAGCAGGAGCGGGGCCTTTAGCGGAGGTGAGCAGTTCTTC.

The V gene is TRBV4-1, the J gene TRBJ1-5; D is unresolved. The CDR3 extends over 17 amino acids. V was pared by 0 bases and J by 0 bases, with 12 bases between. Germline CDR1 is MGHRA and CDR2 is YSYEKL. Here the CDR3 reads CASSQDTGSYSNQPQHF. Written as DNA, the CDR3 is TGCGCCAGCAGCCAAGATACCGGGAGTTATAGCAATCAGCCCCAGCATTTT.

This chain joins TRBV6-5 and TRBJ1-5; D remains ambiguous. Germline CDR1 MNHEY, CDR2 SVGAGI. The germline V and J ends were trimmed by 0 bases and 4 bases, with 10 bases remaining between them. The CDR3 has 15 amino acids. The CDR3 sequence: CASSYSIGLNQPQHF. The CDR3 DNA reads TGTGCCAGCAGTTACTCGATTGGACTTAATCAGCCCCAGCATTTT.

The chain joins TRBV4-2 to TRBJ2-7; 9 positions agree with TRBD2. The CDR3 covers 14 residues. CDR1 and CDR2 (germline): LGHNA, YNFKEQ. V shed 4 bases, J shed 3 bases, and the junction held 4 bases outside the gene matches. The CDR3 protein is CASSPREGGYEQYF. For the CDR3, the DNA is TGTGCCAGCAGCCCGCGGGAGGGGGGCTACGAGCAGTACTTC.

V gene TRBV13 combines with J gene TRBJ2-2; 10 nucleotides match TRBD2. In germline, CDR1 is PRHDT, CDR2 FYEKMQ (reference sequence). The ends lost 5 bases at V and 6 bases at J; junction bases unmatched: 9. The CDR3 spans 16 residues. CDR3 amino acids: CASSPSASGSAGELFF. The CDR3 nucleotides are TGTGCCAGCAGCCCCTCGGCTAGCGGGAGTGCCGGGGAGCTGTTTTTT.

J is TRBJ1-1 and V is TRBV5-5; TRBD1 might be the D (6 bases). This CDR3 comprises 14 residues. Germline assignment: CDR1 SGHKS and CDR2 YYEKEE (reference sequence). Trimming cost V 2 bases and J 2 bases, with 10 bases left between them. DNA for the CDR3: TGTGCCAGCAGCTTACTACAGGGAAACACTGAAGCTTTCTTT. It is translated as CASSLLQGNTEAFF. The entire variable domain, with the rest obtained from reference TRBV5-5 and TRBJ1-1, is as follows: DAGVTQSPTHLIKTRGQQVTLRCSPISGHKSVSWYQQVLGQGPQFIFQYYEKEERGRGNFPDRFSARQFPNYSSELNVNALLLGDSALYLCASSLLQGNTEAFFGQGTRLTVV.

The chain uses TRBV7-6 and TRBJ2-1, with 10 bases that match TRBD2. This CDR3 spans 16 amino acids. Germline CDR1 and CDR2: SGHVS and FNYEAQ. V lost 5 bases and J lost 8; bases outside the gene matches: 12. As DNA, the CDR3 is TGTGCCAGCAGCCTTTATAGCGGGAGGAGGATCGATGAGCAGTTCTTC. Translated: CASSLYSGRRIDEQFF. Drawing the rest from reference TRBV7-6 and TRBJ2-1, the complete variable domain is GAGVSQSPRYKVTKRGQDVALRCDPISGHVSLYWYRQALGQGPEFLTYFNYEAQQDKSGLPNDRFSAERPEGSISTLTIQRTEQRDSAMYRCASSLYSGRRIDEQFFGPGTRLTVL.

The gene calls are TRBV29-1 and TRBJ1-1, with 7 bases identical to TRBD1. The length of the CDR3 is 13 residues. J was trimmed by 3 bases and V by 5 bases; bases with no gene match: 6. CDR1 is SQVTM, CDR2 ANQGSEA, per germline. CDR3 coding DNA: TGCAGCGTTTCACGTCAGGGGGACACTGAAGCTTTCTTT. This gives the protein CSVSRQGDTEAFF.

The rearrangement links TRBV11-2 to TRBJ2-7, with D maybe TRBD1 (5 bases). The CDR3 extends over 15 amino acids. The V end lost 6 bases, the J end lost 0 bases, and 15 bases lay between the germline ends. Germline values: CDR1 SGHAT, CDR2 FQNNGV. The DNA of the CDR3 is TGTGCCAGCAGTTCAGGGCCCGCACGCTCCTACGAGCAGTACTTC. Amino acid sequence: CASSSGPARSYEQYF.

The rearrangement links TRBV19 to TRBJ1-2, with no clear D. This CDR3 is 15 amino acids long. The germline V gene encodes CDR1 LNHDA and CDR2 SQIVND (reference sequence). Trimming pared 9 bases from V and 1 base from J, leaving 18 bases between. The CDR3: CASTVGSRSNYGYTF. In DNA, the CDR3 is TGTGCCAGCACCGTGGGGAGCAGAAGTAACTATGGCTACACCTTC.

This chain joins TRBV25-1 and TRBJ1-5; 9 bases line up with TRBD1. The CDR3 spans 14 residues. Germline CDR1 and CDR2: MGHDK and SYGVNS. V trimming: 4 bases; J trimming: 6 bases; junction bases outside the gene matches: 4. In DNA form, the CDR3 reads TGTGCCAGCAGTGCCACAGGGGGCAGTCAGCCCCAGCATTTT. It codes for CASSATGGSQPQHF. Full variable domain (missing parts from reference TRBV25-1 and TRBJ1-5): EADIYQTPRYLVIGTGKKITLECSQTMGHDKMYWYQQDPGMELHLIHYSYGVNSTEKGDLSSESTVSRIRTEHFPLTLESARPSHTSQYLCASSATGGSQPQHFGDGTRLSIL.

V gene TRBV6-1 combines with J gene TRBJ2-2, with TRBD2 matching 12 bases. V lost 4 bases, J lost 5 bases, and 5 bases stayed unmatched. Germline V gene lookup returns CDR1 MNHNS and CDR2 SASEGT. The CDR3 covers 16 residues. This chain's CDR3 is CASSGRLAGETGELFF. CDR3 sequence (DNA): TGTGCCAGCAGTGGAAGACTAGCGGGAGAAACCGGGGAGCTGTTTTTT.

The rearrangement uses TRBV2 and TRBJ1-1; D perhaps matches TRBD1 (5 bases). The CDR3 consists of 14 residues. CDR1 is SNHLY and CDR2 is FYNNEI in the germline V gene. The V end lost 5 bases, the J end lost 0 bases, and 10 bases lay between the germline ends. The CDR3 nucleotides read TGTGCCAGCAGTAAGACAGTCATGAACACTGAAGCTTTCTTT. It encodes CASSKTVMNTEAFF.

This sequence joins TRBV5-5 and TRBJ2-3; D may be TRBD1 (5 bases). There are 13 residues in the CDR3. CDR1 is SGHKS and CDR2 is YYEKEE in the germline V gene (reference sequence). V was clipped by 4 bases and J by 8 bases, with 14 bases between them. The CDR3 coding sequence is TGTGCCAGCAGCGTACAGGCTGTCGCTACGCAGTATTTT. This translates into CASSVQAVATQYF. Based on the CDR3 plus reference TRBV5-5 and TRBJ2-3, the full variable domain is DAGVTQSPTHLIKTRGQQVTLRCSPISGHKSVSWYQQVLGQGPQFIFQYYEKEERGRGNFPDRFSARQFPNYSSELNVNALLLGDSALYLCASSVQAVATQYFGPGTRLTVL.

The J gene is TRBJ2-7, the V gene TRBV4-2; TRBD2 matches 8 bases. This CDR3 contains 15 residues. Germline CDR1 is LGHNA and CDR2 is YNFKEQ. V lost 2 bases, J lost 4 bases, and 7 bases stayed unmatched. The CDR3 nucleotides are TGTGCCAGCAGCCAAATAGGAGCGGGAGCGTACGAGCAGTACTTC. It specifies CASSQIGAGAYEQYF.

This sequence joins TRBV4-1 and TRBJ2-3; TRBD2 matches at 11 bases. Germline V CDR1 and CDR2: MGHRA, YSYEKL. The V segment lost 4 bases and the J segment 4 bases; nucleotides outside the gene matches: 13. The CDR3 covers 18 residues. The CDR3 DNA is TGCGCCAGCAGCCGAAGGATACTAGCGGGAGTGGGGCCAGATACGCAGTATTTT. Translation gives CASSRRILAGVGPDTQYF.

The chain links TRBV19 to TRBJ2-7; maybe TRBD2 (5 bases). Germline V gene data show CDR1 as LNHDA and CDR2 as SQIVND (reference sequence). Between the trimmed V and J ends, which lost 3 bases and 3 bases, there was a span of 12 bases. CDR3 length equals 14 residues. The CDR3 nucleotides read TGTGCCAGTAGTATCCGAGCGGTCCACTACGAGCAGTACTTC. As protein: CASSIRAVHYEQYF.

The chain recombines TRBV5-1 with TRBJ2-2, with 9 bases fitting TRBD2. The CDR3 covers 16 residues. V trimming: 0 bases; J trimming: 4 bases; junction bases outside the gene matches: 4. Germline lookup yields CDR1 SGHRS and CDR2 YFSETQ. The CDR3 reads CASSLDGGRVTGELFF. CDR3 in DNA: TGCGCCAGCAGCTTGGATGGCGGGAGGGTCACCGGGGAGCTGTTTTTT.

This chain links TRBV27 with TRBJ2-1; TRBD2 matches at 10 bases. The CDR3 is made up of 16 amino acids. The germline gives CDR1 MNHEY, CDR2 SMNVEV (reference sequence). J was trimmed by 8 bases and V by 5 bases; bases with no gene match: 12. The CDR3 is CASSEIEREGSDEQFF. The CDR3 DNA sequence: TGTGCCAGCAGTGAGATAGAGCGGGAGGGATCCGATGAGCAGTTCTTC.

The chain employs TRBV27 and TRBJ1-2; 7 nucleotides align to TRBD1. The trim removed 6 bases at V and 2 bases at J, leaving 3 bases unmatched. This CDR3 comprises 13 residues. Germline CDR1 is MNHEY and CDR2 is SMNVEV (reference sequence). CDR3 protein: CASRGQLNYGYTF. The CDR3 DNA reads TGTGCCAGCAGGGGACAGTTGAACTATGGCTACACCTTC.

This clone was counted a single time. The V gene is TRBV7-2, the J gene TRBJ1-5; maybe TRBD1 (5 bases). Germline V gene lookup returns CDR1 SGHTA and CDR2 FQGNSA. The CDR3 covers 15 residues. V lost 5 bases to trimming and J lost 3 bases, with 14 bases between them. This chain's CDR3 is CASSPRRGVNQPQHF. The CDR3 DNA reads TGTGCCAGCAGCCCCCGGCGGGGCGTCAATCAGCCCCAGCATTTT. Filled out from reference TRBV7-2 and TRBJ1-5, the complete variable domain reads GAGVSQSPSNKVTEKGKDVELRCDPISGHTALYWYRQSLGQGLEFLIYFQGNSAPDKSGLPSDRFSAERTGGSVSTLTIQRTQQEDSAVYLCASSPRRGVNQPQHFGDGTRLSIL.

This chain connects TRBV19 to TRBJ2-7, with 9 positions matching TRBD2. The CDR3 contains 15 residues. V dropped 5 bases and J dropped 0; count of bases not matched to a gene: 5. Germline loops: CDR1 LNHDA, CDR2 SQIVND (reference sequence). The CDR3 region has the DNA TGTGCCAGTAGTCGGACTAGCGAAATCTCCTACGAGCAGTACTTC. Protein: CASSRTSEISYEQYF.

This sequence joins TRBV7-2 and TRBJ1-1, with a weak D call TRBD1 (6 bases). The CDR3 covers 14 residues. V lost 3 bases to trimming and J lost 2 bases, with 10 bases between them. Germline CDR1 SGHTA, CDR2 FQGNSA. The chain's CDR3 is CASSFGGPNTEAFF. The CDR3 DNA reads TGTGCCAGCAGCTTTGGGGGCCCTAACACTGAAGCTTTCTTT.